This T cell receptor (beta chain) was documented in a study of T cells after posttransplantation cyclophosphamide. This clone was detected ten times or more. The antigen is not known. Treatment was busulfan-fludarabine conditioning, a marrow graft, and cyclophosphamide on days +3 and +4. TCRdb's table, derived via immunoSEQ multiplex PCR, lists solely in-frame clones and lacks some. Altogether over 10,000 clones were found in the sample, and no singletons occur. The CDR3 extends over 17 amino acids. Germline loops: CDR1 LNHDA, CDR2 SQIVND (reference sequence). Trimming removed 3 bases from V and 2 bases from J; junction bases left unmatched: 9. Broader study findings: After PTCy, TRB diversity resembled that of CNI/methotrexate controls.

The sequence came from a female patient in her thirties or forties who received an allogeneic stem cell transplant from an unrelated donor, was CMV-positive, and had acute GVHD only. The graft donor may be the source of some T cells. Sequenced here: PBMCs, sampled after allogeneic stem cell transplant with posttransplant cyclophosphamide. The chain carries TRBV19 and TRBJ2-1; 8 bases agree with TRBD2. The CDR3 nucleotides read TGTGCCAGTAGTATTCCCGAGCGGGAGCGAACCTACAATGAGCAGTTCTTC. Encoded protein: CASSIPERERTYNEQFF.